The 20 T cell receptor beta chains in this list originate from one sample, sequenced in a study of regulatory T cells in long-lasting Graves disease. The authors built TCR beta libraries using iRepertoire HTBI primers and Arm-PCR of CDR3 regions. TCRdb reprocessed the multiplex PCR reads with MiXCR, giving one entry per CDR3 protein. Of roughly 400,000 distinct CDR3 sequences in the sample, less than 25% were seen once. Stated time point: persistent/refractory GD, antithyroid drugs over 5 years with positive TRAb. PBMC-derived RNA was used for the TCR library. The material sequenced was peripheral blood mononuclear cells (PBMCs), taken when the disease was refractory, from a patient treated with antithyroid drugs. The receptors derive from a female donor with Graves disease.

The sample holds many counts of this clonotype. The chain joins TRBV28 to TRBJ2-7; 7 bases line up with TRBD2. The V gene end was trimmed by 3 bases and the J gene end by 5 bases; junction bases not matched to a gene: 7. This CDR3 is 14 amino acids long. CDR1 and CDR2 from the germline V gene are MDHEN and SYDVKM. The CDR3 spells CASSFSAGRNEQYF. The DNA for the CDR3 is TGTGCCAGCAGTTTTTCAGCGGGACGCAACGAGCAGTACTTC.

The sample holds many counts of this clonotype. This chain uses TRBV5-1 with TRBJ2-5; no clear D. Germline assignment: CDR1 SGHRS and CDR2 YFSETQ. Trimming left V 0 bases short and J 2 bases short, with 11 bases between. CDR3 length: 15 amino acids. Here the CDR3 reads CASSLVRGPQETQYF. In nucleotides, the CDR3 is TGCGCCAGCAGCTTGGTACGCGGACCTCAAGAGACCCAGTACTTC.

The chain couples TRBV29-1 to TRBJ2-1; D unclear. There are 14 residues in the CDR3. Trimming removed 0 bases from V and 0 bases from J, with 6 bases in between. Germline V gene data show CDR1 as SQVTM and CDR2 as ANQGSEA. CDR3 nucleotide sequence: TGCAGCGTTGAAGACGGCAGCTCCTACAATGAGCAGTTCTTC. It codes for CSVEDGSSYNEQFF.

The chain couples TRBV6-1 to TRBJ1-4; 10 positions match TRBD1. Germline assignment: CDR1 MNHNS and CDR2 SASEGT. The CDR3 extends over 16 amino acids. J was trimmed by 4 bases and V by 5 bases; bases with no gene match: 7. CDR3 sequence: CASSRRTGGGNEKLFF. The CDR3 DNA follows: TGTGCCAGCAGTCGTCGGACAGGGGGGGGTAATGAAAAACTGTTTTTT.

This clonotype turned up a few times. The chain couples TRBV28 to TRBJ2-3; the D is unclear. Trimming shortened V by 4 bases and J by 3 bases, and 14 bases separated the two germline ends. The CDR3 is 15 residues long. Germline-derived CDR1 and CDR2 are MDHEN and SYDVKM. CDR3 sequence (DNA): TGTGCCAGCAGTTCTCAGGCCGGTTTTACAGATACGCAGTATTTT. Protein sequence: CASSSQAGFTDTQYF.

Notes on this clonotype: Just one base apart from a much larger clone, this may be a read error. The chain carries TRBV6-1 and TRBJ2-7; D is possibly TRBD2 (5 bases). In germline, CDR1 is MNHNS, CDR2 SASEGT. The CDR3 loop spans 11 amino acids. CDR3 coding DNA: TGTACCAGCGGTCAGGCCTACGAGCAGTACTTC. Translation gives CTSGQAYEQYF.

This chain uses TRBV30 with TRBJ1-1; D gene ambiguous. This CDR3 has 12 residues. Germline CDR1 is GTSNPN and CDR2 is SVGIG (reference sequence). The germline V and J ends were trimmed by 3 bases and 6 bases, with 11 bases remaining between them. The CDR3 DNA reads TGTGCCTGGAGCCCCGGACCGCCTGAAGCTTTCTTT. It specifies CAWSPGPPEAFF.

This clonotype was detected many times. V usage is TRBV7-2 and J usage is TRBJ1-2; D possibly corresponds to TRBD1 (5 bases). The CDR3 sequence is 14 residues long. Per the germline V gene, CDR1 is SGHTA and CDR2 is FQGNSA. Trimming stripped 5 bases from V and 4 bases from J, with 14 bases between. CDR3 nucleotides: TGTGCCAGCAGCCGCATGAAGGGGACCTATGGCTACACCTTC. Translated: CASSRMKGTYGYTF. Looking up the rest from reference TRBV7-2 and TRBJ1-2 gives the full variable domain: GAGVSQSPSNKVTEKGKDVELRCDPISGHTALYWYRQSLGQGLEFLIYFQGNSAPDKSGLPSDRFSAERTGGSVSTLTIQRTQQEDSAVYLCASSRMKGTYGYTFGSGTRLTVV.

This clonotype has a handful of counts. The CDR3 coding sequence is TGTGCCAGCATGGACAGCACAGATACGCAGTATTTT. It translates to CASMDSTDTQYF. This chain connects TRBV6-1 to TRBJ2-3; D is ambiguous. With 7 bases removed from V and 0 bases from J, the gap between germline ends came to 5 bases. This CDR3 spans 12 amino acids. Germline V lookup: CDR1 MNHNS, CDR2 SASEGT.

This clonotype was detected many times. The rearrangement uses TRBV20-1 and TRBJ2-5; TRBD2 matches at 7 bases. The CDR3 length is 13 residues. V dropped 0 bases and J dropped 3; count of bases not matched to a gene: 1. Germline CDR1 DFQATT, CDR2 SNEGSKA (reference sequence). The CDR3 DNA follows: TGCAGTGCTAGAGAGGGGGGGAAAGAGACCCAGTACTTC. Amino acid sequence: CSAREGGKETQYF.

In DNA, the CDR3 is TGTGCCAGCAGTTTATATGCAGGGAAGAATCAGCCCCAGCATTTT. This gives the protein CASSLYAGKNQPQHF. V usage is TRBV28 and J usage is TRBJ1-5, with a tentative D call TRBD1 (5 bases). Looked up from germline, CDR1 is MDHEN and CDR2 is SYDVKM. The CDR3 has 15 residues. Trimming removed 1 base at V and 4 bases at J, with 11 bases between.

This clonotype was detected ten times or more. The gene calls are TRBV12-3 or TRBV12-4 and TRBJ2-7, with 8 nucleotides matching TRBD1. The CDR3 runs to 13 residues. J was trimmed by 5 bases and V by 6 bases; bases with no gene match: 6. The CDR3 DNA is TGTGCCAGCAGGAGGACAGGGCGCAACGAGCAGTACTTC. Translation: CASRRTGRNEQYF.

This clonotype was seen a few times. The chain combines TRBV12-3 or TRBV12-4 with TRBJ2-2, with 11 positions matching TRBD2. V was clipped by 2 bases and J by 3 bases; unmatched bases: 8. The CDR3 sequence is 18 residues long. CDR3 sequence reads: CASSLRTSGSADTGELFF. The CDR3 nucleotides are TGTGCCAGCAGTTTACGCACTAGCGGGAGCGCTGACACCGGGGAGCTGTTTTTT.

This rearrangement joins TRBV7-2 to TRBJ2-7; perhaps TRBD2 as D (6 bases). V was clipped by 7 bases and J by 3 bases, with 16 bases between them. Germline assignment: CDR1 SGHTA and CDR2 FQGNSA. This CDR3 has 14 residues. The CDR3 region is CASTLSGDHYEQYF. The CDR3 DNA follows: TGTGCCAGCACCCTATCGGGGGATCACTACGAGCAGTACTTC.

The chain has TRBV27 and TRBJ2-7; 10 bases are a match to TRBD1. Germline CDR1 MNHEY, CDR2 SMNVEV (reference sequence). The CDR3 is 19 amino acids. V dropped 2 bases and J dropped 4; count of bases not matched to a gene: 17. CDR3 sequence (DNA): TGTGCCAGCAGTTTAAGGACCCCTGGCCCGGGACAGGGGAAATACGAGCAGTACTTC. Its translation is CASSLRTPGPGQGKYEQYF.

The chain recombines TRBV7-6 with TRBJ2-7; 7 nucleotides agree with TRBD1. The V gene's germline CDR1 is SGHVS and CDR2 FNYEAQ. The CDR3 consists of 15 residues. Trimming removed 4 bases from V and 3 bases from J; junction bases left unmatched: 9. The CDR3 DNA reads TGTGCCAGCAGCTACGCGACAGGGAGCAGCTACGAGCAGTACTTC. As protein: CASSYATGSSYEQYF.

This clonotype was detected ten times or more. The rearrangement joins TRBV20-1 to TRBJ2-5; 8 nucleotides line up with TRBD2. The junction had 7 bases not matched to a gene; V was cut back by 6 bases and J by 4 bases. The germline V gene encodes CDR1 DFQATT and CDR2 SNEGSKA (reference sequence). The CDR3 consists of 13 residues. The CDR3 DNA follows: TGCAGTGCGACTAGCGTGTTTGGAGAGACCCAGTACTTC. Amino acid sequence: CSATSVFGETQYF.

The chain employs TRBV6-1 and TRBJ2-1; the D gene is possibly TRBD2 (6 bases). Trimming removed 8 bases from V and 5 bases from J, with 13 bases in between. Germline V gene lookup returns CDR1 MNHNS and CDR2 SASEGT. This CDR3 has 13 residues. The CDR3 region has the DNA TGTGCCAGCGGAGGGGTTACTAACAATGAGCAGTTCTTC. It encodes CASGGVTNNEQFF.

This clonotype was picked up many times. The V and J genes are TRBV2 and TRBJ2-7; D may be TRBD2 (7 bases). Per the germline V gene, CDR1 is SNHLY and CDR2 is FYNNEI. Trimming pared 5 bases from V and 5 bases from J, leaving 13 bases between. This CDR3 spans 13 amino acids. CDR3 protein: CASSSQGRDEQYF. In DNA form, the CDR3 reads TGTGCCAGCAGTTCCCAGGGGAGGGACGAGCAGTACTTC.

V is TRBV4-3 and J is TRBJ2-7; weak D call: TRBD1 (5 bases). The CDR3 contains 14 residues. V was cut by 0 bases and J by 5 bases, with 11 bases left in between. Germline V lookup: CDR1 LGHNA, CDR2 YSLEER. The CDR3 here is CASSQEPRGDEQYF. CDR3 bases: TGCGCCAGCAGCCAAGAGCCAAGGGGCGACGAGCAGTACTTC.